Listed below are T cell receptor beta chains from one sample, sequenced in a study of T cell responses to AZD1222 COVID-19 vaccine. The repertoire was sequenced with immunoSEQ multiplex PCR; TCRdb's copy has only in-frame clones and lacks some. The data show around 110,000 clones, around 90% seen once. The material was peripheral blood, obtained 28 days after the second AZD1222 dose. These receptors were obtained from an adult who received the AZD1222 COVID-19 vaccine. The CDR3 runs from the conserved cysteine through the conserved F or W. D genes are given only for firm matches. Clone size appears in some rows only: once, few, many, or a class for an expanded clone.

D: .
size: .
J: TRBJ2-1
V: TRBV27
DNA: TGTGCCAGCAGTTCATCCTTCAGCGGCGACAATGAGCAGTTCTTC
CDR3: CASSSSFSGDNEQFF

D: .
size: once
J: TRBJ1-3
V: TRBV5-6
DNA: TGTGCCAGCAGCTTTCCCGCGGGAAACACCATATATTTT
CDR3: CASSFPAGNTIYF

D: .
size: .
J: TRBJ2-2
V: TRBV5-5
DNA: TGTGCCAGCAGCTTGGGGCAGGGGAACACCGGGGAGCTGTTTTTT
CDR3: CASSLGQGNTGELFF

D: TRBD1
size: .
J: TRBJ1-1
V: TRBV6-5
DNA: TGTGCCAGCAGTTTACAGGGGCGCACTGAAGCTTTCTTT
CDR3: CASSLQGRTEAFF

D: .
size: .
J: TRBJ1-5
V: TRBV3-1/TRBV3-2
DNA: TGTGCCAGCAGCCAAGACTCCACAGATACTCAGCCCCAGCATTTT
CDR3: CASSQDSTDTQPQHF

D: TRBD1
size: .
J: TRBJ1-1
V: TRBV2
DNA: TGTGCCAGCAGGTACGAGGGGGCGCGAAAAGCTTTCTTT
CDR3: CASRYEGARKAFF

D: .
size: once
J: TRBJ1-3
V: TRBV7-9
DNA: TGTGCCAGCAGCTCCCAGGGACGGTCTGGAAACACCATATATTTT
CDR3: CASSSQGRSGNTIYF

D: .
size: .
J: TRBJ2-3
V: TRBV5-1
DNA: TGCGCCAGCAGCTTGGATCCGGCAGGGACAAGCACAGATACGCAGTATTTT
CDR3: CASSLDPAGTSTDTQYF

D: TRBD1
size: .
J: TRBJ2-2
V: TRBV19
DNA: TGTGCCAGTAACTCGAGACAGGGGATCGGGGAGCTGTTTTTT
CDR3: CASNSRQGIGELFF

D: .
size: few
J: TRBJ1-3
V: TRBV5-6
DNA: TGTGCCAGCAGCTTGGTCGGAAACACCATATATTTT
CDR3: CASSLVGNTIYF

D: .
size: .
J: TRBJ1-1
V: TRBV5-4
DNA: TGTGCCAGCAGCTTGTTACAGGCCACTGAAGCTTTCTTT
CDR3: CASSLLQATEAFF

D: .
size: .
J: TRBJ2-3
V: TRBV6-5
DNA: TGTGCCAGCACGGTTCGACGGGGCACAGATACGCAGTATTTT
CDR3: CASTVRRGTDTQYF

D: .
size: .
J: TRBJ1-2
V: TRBV29-1
DNA: TGCAGCGTTGAAGTCGGCGCCGGCTATGGCTACACCTTC
CDR3: CSVEVGAGYGYTF

D: .
size: .
J: TRBJ1-6
V: TRBV28
DNA: TGTGCCAGCAGTTTAAACCGCCCGGGGAATTCACCCCTCCACTTT
CDR3: CASSLNRPGNSPLHF

D: .
size: .
J: TRBJ1-3
V: TRBV7-2
DNA: TGTGCCAGCAGCTCCCTGACACTCGGAAACACCATATATTTT
CDR3: CASSSLTLGNTIYF

D: .
size: .
J: TRBJ2-3
V: TRBV7-2
DNA: TGTGCCAGCAGCTTAGGGGGGGCCTTAGATACGCAGTATTTT
CDR3: CASSLGGALDTQYF

D: .
size: few
J: TRBJ1-1
V: TRBV7-8
DNA: TGTGCCAGCAGCTTGGGAGGGATCTTCACTGAAGCTTTCTTT
CDR3: CASSLGGIFTEAFF

D: .
size: .
J: TRBJ2-5
V: TRBV5-1
DNA: TGCGCCAGCAGCCTCTGGACAACCGGGACGGAGACCCAGTACTTC
CDR3: CASSLWTTGTETQYF

D: .
size: .
J: TRBJ1-6
V: TRBV23-1
DNA: TGCGCCAGCAGTCATCCAAAGACGGCAAATTCACCCCTCCACTTT
CDR3: CASSHPKTANSPLHF

D: .
size: .
J: TRBJ1-2
V: TRBV28
DNA: TGTGCCAGCAGGGCCGAGGGGTCTAACTATGGCTACACCTTC
CDR3: CASRAEGSNYGYTF

D: .
size: few
J: TRBJ2-7
V: TRBV7-2
DNA: TGTGCCAGCAGCCCCACGGCTACGTCGCAGTACTTC
CDR3: CASSPTATSQYF

D: .
size: .
J: TRBJ1-1
V: TRBV19
DNA: TGTGCCAGTAGTATACCCAGGAAGAACACTGAAGCTTTCTTT
CDR3: CASSIPRKNTEAFF

D: .
size: .
J: TRBJ1-5
V: TRBV19
DNA: TGTGCCAGTAGGCGGGGGGCCGGCAATCAGCCCCAGCATTTT
CDR3: CASRRGAGNQPQHF

D: TRBD1
size: .
J: TRBJ1-2
V: TRBV6-2/TRBV6-3
DNA: TGTGCCAGCAGCCGGGACAGACTCTATGGCTACACCTTC
CDR3: CASSRDRLYGYTF

D: TRBD1
size: .
J: TRBJ2-1
V: TRBV6-2/TRBV6-3
DNA: TGTGCCAGCAGTGGGGACAGCAATGAGCAGTTCTTC
CDR3: CASSGDSNEQFF

D: .
size: once
J: TRBJ2-1
V: TRBV2
DNA: TGTGCCAGCAGTGAAGCGGGGGGCCCTAACAATGAGCAGTTCTTC
CDR3: CASSEAGGPNNEQFF

D: TRBD2
size: .
J: TRBJ2-3
V: TRBV9
DNA: TGTGCCAGCAGCGTACTTACTAGCGGAACCCGGAGGGATACGCAGTATTTT
CDR3: CASSVLTSGTRRDTQYF